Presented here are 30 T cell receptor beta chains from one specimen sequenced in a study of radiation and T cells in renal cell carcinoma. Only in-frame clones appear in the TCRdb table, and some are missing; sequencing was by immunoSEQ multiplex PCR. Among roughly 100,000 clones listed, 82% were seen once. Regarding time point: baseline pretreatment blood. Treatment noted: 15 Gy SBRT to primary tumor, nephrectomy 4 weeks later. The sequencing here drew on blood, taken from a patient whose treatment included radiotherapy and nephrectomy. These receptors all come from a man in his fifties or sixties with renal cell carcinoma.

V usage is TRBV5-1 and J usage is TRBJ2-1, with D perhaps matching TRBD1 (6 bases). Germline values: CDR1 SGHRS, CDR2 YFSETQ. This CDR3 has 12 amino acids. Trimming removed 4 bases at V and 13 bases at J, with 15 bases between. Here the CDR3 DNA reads TGCGCCAGCAGCCCCGACAGGTTGTATCAGTTCTTC. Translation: CASSPDRLYQFF.

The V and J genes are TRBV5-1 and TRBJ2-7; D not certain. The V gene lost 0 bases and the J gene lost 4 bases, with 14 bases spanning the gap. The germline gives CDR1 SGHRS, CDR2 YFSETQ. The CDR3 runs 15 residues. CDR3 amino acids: CASSLAYGSRYEQYF. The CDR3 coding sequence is TGCGCCAGCAGCTTGGCTTACGGAAGTCGTTACGAGCAGTACTTC.

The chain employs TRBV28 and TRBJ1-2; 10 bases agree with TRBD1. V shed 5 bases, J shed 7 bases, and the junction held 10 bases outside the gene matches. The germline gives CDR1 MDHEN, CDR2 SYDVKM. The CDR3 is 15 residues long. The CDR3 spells CASSVPGQGKVGYTF. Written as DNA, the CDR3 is TGTGCCAGCAGTGTCCCGGGACAGGGGAAGGTTGGCTACACCTTC.

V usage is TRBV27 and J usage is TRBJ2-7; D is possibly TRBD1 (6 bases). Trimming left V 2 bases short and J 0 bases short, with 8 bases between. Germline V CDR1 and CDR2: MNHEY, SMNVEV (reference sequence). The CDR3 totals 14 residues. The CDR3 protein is CASSLLQGSYEQYF. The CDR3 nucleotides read TGTGCCAGCAGTTTACTACAGGGCTCCTACGAGCAGTACTTC.

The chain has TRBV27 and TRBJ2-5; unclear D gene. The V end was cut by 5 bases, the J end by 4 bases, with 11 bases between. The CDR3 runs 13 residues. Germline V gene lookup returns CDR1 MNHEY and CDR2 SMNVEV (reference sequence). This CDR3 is CASSPRLRETQYF. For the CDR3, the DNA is TGTGCCAGCAGTCCCCGGCTGAGAGAGACCCAGTACTTC.

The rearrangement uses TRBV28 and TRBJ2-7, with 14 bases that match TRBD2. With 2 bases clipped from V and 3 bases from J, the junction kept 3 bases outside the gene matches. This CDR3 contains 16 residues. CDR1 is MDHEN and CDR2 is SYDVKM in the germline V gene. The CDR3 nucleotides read TGTGCCAGCAGTTTAGGACTAGCGGGAGGCCGCTACGAGCAGTACTTC. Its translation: CASSLGLAGGRYEQYF.

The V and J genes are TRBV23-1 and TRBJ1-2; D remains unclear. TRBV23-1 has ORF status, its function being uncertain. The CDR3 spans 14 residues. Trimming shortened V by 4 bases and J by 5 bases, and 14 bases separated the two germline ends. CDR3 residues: CASSRRRSFYGYTF. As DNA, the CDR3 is TGCGCCAGCAGTCGTCGACGGAGTTTTTATGGCTACACCTTC.

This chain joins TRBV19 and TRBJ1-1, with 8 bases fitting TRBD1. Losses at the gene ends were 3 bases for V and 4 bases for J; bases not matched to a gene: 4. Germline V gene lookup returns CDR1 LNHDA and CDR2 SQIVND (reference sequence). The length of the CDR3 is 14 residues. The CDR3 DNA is TGTGCCAGTAGTATCCCCGGACAGGGCACTGAAGCTTTCTTT. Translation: CASSIPGQGTEAFF.

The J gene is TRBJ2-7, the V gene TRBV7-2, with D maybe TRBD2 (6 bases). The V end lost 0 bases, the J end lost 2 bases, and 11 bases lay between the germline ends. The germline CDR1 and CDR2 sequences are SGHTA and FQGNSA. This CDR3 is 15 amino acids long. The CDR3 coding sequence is TGTGCCAGCAGCTTAGCCGGGACTGTCGCCTACGAGCAGTACTTC. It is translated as CASSLAGTVAYEQYF.

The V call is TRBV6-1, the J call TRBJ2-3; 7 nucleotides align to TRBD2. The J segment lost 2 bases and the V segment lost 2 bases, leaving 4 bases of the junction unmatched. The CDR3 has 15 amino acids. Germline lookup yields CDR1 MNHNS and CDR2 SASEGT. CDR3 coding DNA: TGTGCCAGCAGTGAACCCGGGGGGAACACAGATACGCAGTATTTT. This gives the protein CASSEPGGNTDTQYF.

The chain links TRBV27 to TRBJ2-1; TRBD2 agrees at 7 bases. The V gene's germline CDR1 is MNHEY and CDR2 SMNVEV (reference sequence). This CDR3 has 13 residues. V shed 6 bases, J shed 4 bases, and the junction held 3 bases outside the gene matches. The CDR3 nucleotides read TGTGCCAGCAGCCTGGGAGGGTACAATGAGCAGTTCTTC. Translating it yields CASSLGGYNEQFF.

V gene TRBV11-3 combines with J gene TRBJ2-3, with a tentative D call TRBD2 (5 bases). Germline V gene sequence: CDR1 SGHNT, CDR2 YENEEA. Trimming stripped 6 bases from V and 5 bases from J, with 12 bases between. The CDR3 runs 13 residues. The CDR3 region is CASSGASQDTQYF. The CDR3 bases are TGTGCCAGCAGTGGTGCTAGCCAAGATACGCAGTATTTT.

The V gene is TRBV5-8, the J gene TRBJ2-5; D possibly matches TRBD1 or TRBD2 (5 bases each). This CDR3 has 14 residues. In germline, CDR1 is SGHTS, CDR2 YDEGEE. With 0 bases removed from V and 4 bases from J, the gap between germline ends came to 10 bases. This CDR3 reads CASSLGSGTETQYF. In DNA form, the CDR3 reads TGTGCCAGCAGCTTGGGTAGTGGGACAGAGACCCAGTACTTC.

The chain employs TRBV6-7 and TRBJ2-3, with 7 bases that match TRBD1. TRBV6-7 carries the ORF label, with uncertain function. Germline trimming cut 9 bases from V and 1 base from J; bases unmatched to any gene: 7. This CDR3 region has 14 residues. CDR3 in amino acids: CARTGFLGTDTQYF. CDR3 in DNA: TGTGCCAGGACAGGGTTCTTAGGCACAGATACGCAGTATTTT.

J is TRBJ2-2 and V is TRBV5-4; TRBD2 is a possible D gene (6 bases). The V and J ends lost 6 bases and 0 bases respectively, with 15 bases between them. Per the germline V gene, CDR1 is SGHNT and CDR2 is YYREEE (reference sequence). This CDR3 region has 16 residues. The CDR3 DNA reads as TGTGCCAGCACCAACAAGCCTAGCGCGAACACCGGGGAGCTGTTTTTT. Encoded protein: CASTNKPSANTGELFF. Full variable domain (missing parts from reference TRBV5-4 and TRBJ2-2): ETGVTQSPTHLIKTRGQQVTLRCSSQSGHNTVSWYQQALGQGPQFIFQYYREEENGRGNFPPRFSGLQFPNYSSELNVNALELDDSALYLCASTNKPSANTGELFFGEGSRLTVL.

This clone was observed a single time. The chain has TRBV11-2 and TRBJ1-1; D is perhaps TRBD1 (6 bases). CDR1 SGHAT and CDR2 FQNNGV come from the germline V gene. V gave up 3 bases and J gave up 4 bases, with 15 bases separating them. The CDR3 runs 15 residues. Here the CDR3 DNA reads TGTGCCAGCAGCTTTTTCCAGGGGAGAGGCACTGAAGCTTTCTTT. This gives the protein CASSFFQGRGTEAFF.

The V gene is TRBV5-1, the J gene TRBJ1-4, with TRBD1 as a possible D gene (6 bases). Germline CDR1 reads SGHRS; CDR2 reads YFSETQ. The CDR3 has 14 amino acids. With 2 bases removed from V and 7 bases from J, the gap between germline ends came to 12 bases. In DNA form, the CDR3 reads TGCGCCAGCAGCTTCTTGGGGGGGCCTGAAAAACTGTTTTTT. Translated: CASSFLGGPEKLFF.

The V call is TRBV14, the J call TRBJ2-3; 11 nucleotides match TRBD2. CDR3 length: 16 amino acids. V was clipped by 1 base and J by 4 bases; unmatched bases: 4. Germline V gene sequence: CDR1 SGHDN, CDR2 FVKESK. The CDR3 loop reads CASSQVLAGAADTQYF. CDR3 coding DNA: TGTGCCAGCAGCCAAGTACTAGCGGGAGCGGCAGATACGCAGTATTTT.

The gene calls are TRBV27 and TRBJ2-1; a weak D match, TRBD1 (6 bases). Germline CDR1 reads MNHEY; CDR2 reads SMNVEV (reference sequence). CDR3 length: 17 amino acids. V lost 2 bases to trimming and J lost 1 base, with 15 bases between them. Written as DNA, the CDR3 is TGTGCCAGCAGTTTACTCCCGGGACAATATTCCTACAATGAGCAGTTCTTC. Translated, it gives CASSLLPGQYSYNEQFF.

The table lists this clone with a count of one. The CDR3 nucleotides are TGTGCCAGCAGCTCGGTTCTCAGGGCCACTGAAGCTTTCTTT. This sequence encodes CASSSVLRATEAFF. This chain links TRBV7-2 with TRBJ1-1, with D perhaps TRBD1 (5 bases). There are 14 residues in the CDR3. Germline loops: CDR1 SGHTA, CDR2 FQGNSA. Trimming stripped 4 bases from V and 4 bases from J, with 13 bases between.

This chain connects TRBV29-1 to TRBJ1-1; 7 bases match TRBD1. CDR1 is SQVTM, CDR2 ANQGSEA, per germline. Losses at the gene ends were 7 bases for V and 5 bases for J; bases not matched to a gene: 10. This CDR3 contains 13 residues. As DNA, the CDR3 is TGCAGCGCCGCGACAGGGATTAATACTGAAGCTTTCTTT. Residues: CSAATGINTEAFF.

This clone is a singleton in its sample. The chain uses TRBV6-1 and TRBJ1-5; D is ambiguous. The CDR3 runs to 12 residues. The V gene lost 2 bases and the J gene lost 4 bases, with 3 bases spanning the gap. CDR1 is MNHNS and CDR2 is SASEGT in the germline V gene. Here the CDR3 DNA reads TGTGCCAGCAGTGAACCTAATCAGCCCCAGCATTTT. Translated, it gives CASSEPNQPQHF.

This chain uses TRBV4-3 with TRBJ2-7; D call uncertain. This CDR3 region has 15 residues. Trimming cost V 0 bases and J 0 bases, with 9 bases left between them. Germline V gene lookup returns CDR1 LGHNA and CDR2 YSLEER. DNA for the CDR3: TGCGCCAGCAGCCAAGATGAAGGTATCTCCTACGAGCAGTACTTC. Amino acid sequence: CASSQDEGISYEQYF.

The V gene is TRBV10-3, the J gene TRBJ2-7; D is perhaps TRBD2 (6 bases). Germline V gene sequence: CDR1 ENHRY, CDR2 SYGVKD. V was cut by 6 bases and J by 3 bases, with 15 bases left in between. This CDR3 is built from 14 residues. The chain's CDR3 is CAISPTGADYEQYF. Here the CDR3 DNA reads TGTGCCATCAGCCCGACGGGAGCAGACTACGAGCAGTACTTC.

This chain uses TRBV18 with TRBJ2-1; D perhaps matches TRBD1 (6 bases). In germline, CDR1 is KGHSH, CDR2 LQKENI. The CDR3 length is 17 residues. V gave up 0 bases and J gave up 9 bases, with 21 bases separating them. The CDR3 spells CASSPPGQGNIPREQFF. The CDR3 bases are TGTGCCAGCTCACCACCGGGACAAGGGAATATACCGCGTGAGCAGTTCTTC.

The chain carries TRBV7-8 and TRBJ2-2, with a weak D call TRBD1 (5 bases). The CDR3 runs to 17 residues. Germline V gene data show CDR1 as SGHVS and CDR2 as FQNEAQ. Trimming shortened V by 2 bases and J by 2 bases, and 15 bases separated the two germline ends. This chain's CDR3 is CASSLRDLGENTGELFF. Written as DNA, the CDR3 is TGTGCCAGCAGCTTACGTGATCTAGGGGAAAACACCGGGGAGCTGTTTTTT.

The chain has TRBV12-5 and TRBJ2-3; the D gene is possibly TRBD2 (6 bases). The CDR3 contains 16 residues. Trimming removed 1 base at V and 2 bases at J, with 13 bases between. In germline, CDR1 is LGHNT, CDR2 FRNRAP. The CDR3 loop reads CASGLATSPFTDTQYF. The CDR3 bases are TGTGCTAGTGGTTTGGCAACTAGCCCATTCACAGATACGCAGTATTTT.

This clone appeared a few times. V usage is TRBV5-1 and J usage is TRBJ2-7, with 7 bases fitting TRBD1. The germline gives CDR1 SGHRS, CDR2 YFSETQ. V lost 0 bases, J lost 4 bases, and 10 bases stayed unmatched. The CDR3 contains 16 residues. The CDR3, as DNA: TGCGCCAGCAGCTTGGGACAGGGAGTAAAAGGGTACGAGCAGTACTTC. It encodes CASSLGQGVKGYEQYF.

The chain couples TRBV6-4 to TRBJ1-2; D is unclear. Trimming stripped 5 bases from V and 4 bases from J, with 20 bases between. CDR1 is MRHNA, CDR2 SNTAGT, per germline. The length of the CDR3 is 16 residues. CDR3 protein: CASSTLSEPKTYGYTF. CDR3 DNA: TGTGCCAGCAGTACCCTTTCAGAGCCTAAAACCTATGGCTACACCTTC.

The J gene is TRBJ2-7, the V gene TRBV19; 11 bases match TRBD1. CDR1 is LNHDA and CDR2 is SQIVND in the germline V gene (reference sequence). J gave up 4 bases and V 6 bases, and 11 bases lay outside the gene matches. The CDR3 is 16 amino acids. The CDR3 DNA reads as TGTGCCAGTAGATACCGGGACAGGGGGTCATTGTACGAGCAGTACTTC. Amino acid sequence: CASRYRDRGSLYEQYF.